The 10 T cell receptor beta chains below come from one sample, sequenced in a study of multiple sclerosis patients with progressive multifocal leukoencephalopathy (dated by TCRdb to the late 2010s). The library came from the immunoSEQ multiplex PCR assay. In its TCRdb copy, this immuneACCESS table keeps in-frame sequences only and misses some clones. Where compared with another copy, unresolved V genes explain less than half of these, and the others have no known cause. Within this sample are tens of thousands of clones, with roughly 89% of them counted one time only. Roughly 1.6% of the sample is held by the ten biggest clonotypes. The time point label corresponds to: more than 5 months of natalizumab therapy. The sample's treatment or condition label, in plain terms: on natalizumab therapy at sampling. The specimen was PBMCs, collected from a patient treated with natalizumab. These receptors came from a human donor with multiple sclerosis.

This chain links TRBV19 with TRBJ2-3; perhaps D is TRBD1 or TRBD2 (5 bases each). V lost 7 bases and J 10 bases, leaving 21 bases between the germline ends. This CDR3 spans 14 amino acids. Germline V gives CDR1 LNHDA, CDR2 SQIVND (reference sequence). CDR3 sequence (DNA): TGTGCCAGTACCCGGGACCCTTCTAGAAGTGCGCAGTATTTT. Translation: CASTRDPSRSAQYF.

The sample holds one count of this clone. The rearrangement links TRBV11-2 to TRBJ1-1; TRBD1 might be the D (5 bases). The CDR3 covers 16 residues. Trimming removed 7 bases at V and 1 base at J, with 19 bases between. Germline V gene lookup returns CDR1 SGHAT and CDR2 FQNNGV. DNA of the CDR3: TGTGCCAGCACTCCAACATACGGGACCTCGAACACTGAAGCTTTCTTT. Protein sequence: CASTPTYGTSNTEAFF.

J is TRBJ2-1 and V is TRBV27, with TRBD2 matching over 9 bases. J lost 3 bases, V lost 2 bases, and 2 bases had no gene match. In germline, CDR1 is MNHEY, CDR2 SMNVEV (reference sequence). The CDR3 sequence is 15 residues long. The CDR3 DNA reads as TGTGCCAGCAGTTTAGCGGGAGGGAACTACAATGAGCAGTTCTTC. Translating gives CASSLAGGNYNEQFF.

This chain uses TRBV7-9 with TRBJ1-2; D gene unclear. Looked up from germline, CDR1 is SEHNR and CDR2 is FQNEAQ (reference sequence). Trimming removed 4 bases from V and 4 bases from J, with 7 bases in between. The CDR3 totals 12 residues. The CDR3 loop is CASSYQSYGYTF. DNA of the CDR3: TGTGCCAGCAGCTACCAATCCTATGGCTACACCTTC.

This chain joins TRBV27 and TRBJ2-7; 11 bases are shared with TRBD1. Germline V gene lookup returns CDR1 MNHEY and CDR2 SMNVEV (reference sequence). V lost 6 bases and J lost 6; bases outside the gene matches: 4. CDR3 length equals 13 residues. The CDR3 coding sequence is TGTGCCAGCAGGCGCGGGACAGGGGGCGAGCAGTACTTC. Amino acids: CASRRGTGGEQYF.

The J gene is TRBJ2-2, the V gene TRBV7-9; TRBD1 might be the D (6 bases). The V and J ends lost 5 bases and 5 bases respectively, with 12 bases between them. In germline, CDR1 is SEHNR, CDR2 FQNEAQ (reference sequence). This CDR3 has 14 amino acids. Here the CDR3 reads CASSVPGETGELFF. CDR3 nucleotide sequence: TGTGCCAGCAGCGTTCCAGGGGAAACCGGGGAGCTGTTTTTT.

In its sample, this clone was seen once. V gene TRBV11-2 combines with J gene TRBJ2-7; TRBD2 is a possible D gene (5 bases). The germline V gene has CDR1 SGHAT and CDR2 FQNNGV. The CDR3 is 14 residues long. Trimming took 5 bases from V and 2 from J, leaving 13 bases between them. The CDR3 here is CASSPWTEAYEQYF. The CDR3 DNA reads TGTGCCAGCAGCCCCTGGACGGAGGCCTACGAGCAGTACTTC.

This clone showed up just once. This chain links TRBV11-3 with TRBJ2-3; possibly TRBD2 for D (5 bases). V shed 3 bases and J shed 5 bases, with 9 bases lying between them. Germline V gene lookup returns CDR1 SGHNT and CDR2 YENEEA. The CDR3 is 13 amino acids. The CDR3 reads CASSFTREDTQYF. In DNA, the CDR3 is TGTGCCAGCAGCTTCACCCGGGAAGATACGCAGTATTTT.

The chain combines TRBV2 with TRBJ1-1; 7 nucleotides match TRBD1. After removal of 11 bases from V and 4 bases from J, the junction contained 10 bases not matched to a gene. Per germline, CDR1 SNHLY and CDR2 FYNNEI. This CDR3 spans 13 amino acids. The CDR3, as DNA: TGTGCCGACCAGGGGGGTCTGGGCACTGAAGCTTTCTTT. It encodes CADQGGLGTEAFF.

The CDR3 DNA is TGTGCCAGCAGCTCCCTGCCGCTAGCGGGAGGTCGGGTTACGCAGTATTTT. Its translation is CASSSLPLAGGRVTQYF. The chain has TRBV7-3 and TRBJ2-3, with 11 bases fitting TRBD2. The CDR3 loop spans 17 amino acids. Germline assignment: CDR1 SGHTA and CDR2 FQGTGA. The trim removed 4 bases at V and 8 bases at J, leaving 14 bases unmatched.